These 8 T cell receptor beta chains were sequenced from one sample in a study of blood T cell repertoires in COVID-19. The table came from immunoSEQ multiplex PCR; TCRdb's copy has only in-frame clones and leaves some out. In the table there are approximately 340,000 clones, around 83% of which are singletons. Specimen: peripheral blood. Source of these receptors: a man aged 25 to 40 with active or convalescent COVID-19.

With regard to this clone: Other nucleotide sequences in the sample specify the same CDR3. The V call is TRBV6-5, the J call TRBJ2-3; 9 positions agree with TRBD2. CDR1 MNHEY and CDR2 SVGAGI come from the germline V gene. Germline trimming cut 6 bases from V and 0 bases from J; bases unmatched to any gene: 1. The CDR3 contains 14 residues. As DNA, the CDR3 is TGTGCCAGCAGGCTAGCGGGAAGCACAGATACGCAGTATTTT. Its translation is CASRLAGSTDTQYF.

The chain couples TRBV18 to TRBJ1-1; D gene ambiguous. Looked up from germline, CDR1 is KGHSH and CDR2 is LQKENI. Deletions cut 8 bases from V and 1 base from J, with 17 bases between. The CDR3 is 15 amino acids. DNA of the CDR3: TGTGCCAGCCACCCGGGAGGCAGGTCGAACACTGAAGCTTTCTTT. Its translation is CASHPGGRSNTEAFF.

The DNA for the CDR3 is TGTGCCAGCAACTCACCGGGACAGGGGACCTACGAGCAGTACTTC. As protein: CASNSPGQGTYEQYF. V and J are TRBV28 and TRBJ2-7, with 10 positions matching TRBD1. V lost 7 bases, J lost 2 bases, and 8 bases stayed unmatched. The CDR3 runs to 15 residues. Per germline, CDR1 MDHEN and CDR2 SYDVKM.

This sequence joins TRBV4-3 and TRBJ2-2; TRBD2 agrees at 9 bases. The ends lost 2 bases at V and 3 bases at J; junction bases unmatched: 4. CDR1 is LGHNA and CDR2 is YSLEER in the germline V gene. This CDR3 has 16 residues. The CDR3 DNA is TGCGCCAGCAGCCAACTTCTAGCGGGACACACCGGGGAGCTGTTTTTT. Its translation is CASSQLLAGHTGELFF.

V gene TRBV5-1 combines with J gene TRBJ1-6, with a possible D match to TRBD1 (6 bases). CDR1 SGHRS and CDR2 YFSETQ come from the germline V gene. The CDR3 length is 16 residues. V was pared by 0 bases and J by 11 bases, with 18 bases between. DNA for the CDR3: TGCGCCAGCAGCTTGGCAGGGGCCCGGTTTGGTCCACCCCTCCACTTT. This codes for CASSLAGARFGPPLHF.

This chain uses TRBV13 with TRBJ1-2, with a weak D call TRBD1 (5 bases). The CDR3 consists of 15 residues. Trimming pared 0 bases from V and 5 bases from J, leaving 13 bases between. In germline, CDR1 is PRHDT, CDR2 FYEKMQ (reference sequence). This chain's CDR3 is CASSLGWGSKYGYTF. CDR3 coding DNA: TGTGCCAGCAGCTTAGGCTGGGGCAGTAAATATGGCTACACCTTC.

The gene calls are TRBV6-6 and TRBJ1-6; D is unclear. Germline CDR1 reads MNHNY; CDR2 reads SVGAGI (reference sequence). The CDR3 sequence is 16 residues long. With 0 bases removed from V and 4 bases from J, the gap between germline ends came to 10 bases. CDR3 DNA sequence: TGTGCCAGCAGTTACTCTGCAGGCCCGTATAATTCACCCCTCCACTTT. Its protein product is CASSYSAGPYNSPLHF.

The chain recombines TRBV6-5 with TRBJ1-2; maybe TRBD1 (5 bases). V was pared by 0 bases and J by 7 bases, with 18 bases between. The germline V gene encodes CDR1 MNHEY and CDR2 SVGAGI. CDR3 length equals 16 residues. CDR3 amino acids: CASSYSGGGLGGGYTF. CDR3 sequence (DNA): TGTGCCAGCAGTTACTCAGGCGGGGGTTTGGGAGGTGGCTACACCTTC.